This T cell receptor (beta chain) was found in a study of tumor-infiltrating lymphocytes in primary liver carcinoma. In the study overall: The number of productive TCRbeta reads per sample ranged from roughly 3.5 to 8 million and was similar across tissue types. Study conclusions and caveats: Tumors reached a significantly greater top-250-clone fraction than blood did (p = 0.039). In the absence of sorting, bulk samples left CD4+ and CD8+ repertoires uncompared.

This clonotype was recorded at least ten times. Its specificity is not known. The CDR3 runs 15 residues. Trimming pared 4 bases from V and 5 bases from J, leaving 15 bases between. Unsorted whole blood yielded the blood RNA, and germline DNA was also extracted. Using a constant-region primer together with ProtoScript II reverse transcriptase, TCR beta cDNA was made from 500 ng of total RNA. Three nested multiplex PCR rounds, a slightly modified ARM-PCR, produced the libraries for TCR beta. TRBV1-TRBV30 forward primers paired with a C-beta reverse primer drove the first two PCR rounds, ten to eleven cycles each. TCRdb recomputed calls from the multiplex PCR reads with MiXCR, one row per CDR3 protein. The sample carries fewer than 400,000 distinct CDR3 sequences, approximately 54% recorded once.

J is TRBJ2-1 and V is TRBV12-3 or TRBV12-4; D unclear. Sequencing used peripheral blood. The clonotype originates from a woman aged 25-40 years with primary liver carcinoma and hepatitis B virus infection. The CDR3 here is CASSSRGNADNEQFF. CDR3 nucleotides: TGTGCCAGCAGTTCGAGAGGAAATGCCGACAATGAGCAGTTCTTC.